The rows below give T cell receptor beta chains drawn from one sample of a study of cytomegalovirus exposure and HLA in healthy donors. Libraries were prepared by immunoSEQ multiplex PCR; TCRdb keeps only in-frame clonotypes and omits some of them. The repertoire consists of about 140,000 clones, with roughly 80% occurring once and the leading ten covering 2.5% to 3.5%. The sequencing sample was made of PBMCs. Receptors were obtained from a female donor in good health and CMV-seronegative. CDR3s include the opening cysteine and the closing phenylalanine or tryptophan. D genes are given only for firm matches. Clone size, where shown, is once, few, many, or a class for clones that have expanded.

d_gene: -
v_gene: TRBV30
abundance: -
j_gene: TRBJ2-7
CDR3aa: CAWSLPGRSLCEQYF
CDR3nt: TGTGCCTGGAGTCTCCCAGGGAGGTCCCTTTGCGAGCAGTACTTC

d_gene: -
v_gene: TRBV7-3
abundance: -
j_gene: TRBJ2-1
CDR3aa: CASSLTATSGPNEQFF
CDR3nt: TGTGCCAGCAGCTTAACCGCTACCAGCGGACCCAATGAGCAGTTCTTC

d_gene: TRBD1
v_gene: TRBV11-3
abundance: -
j_gene: TRBJ1-2
CDR3aa: CASSGTGKRDYGYTF
CDR3nt: TGTGCCAGCAGCGGGACAGGGAAGAGGGACTATGGCTACACCTTC

d_gene: -
v_gene: TRBV6-4
abundance: -
j_gene: TRBJ1-5
CDR3aa: CASSPDSSSLNQPQHF
CDR3nt: TGTGCCAGCAGCCCCGACAGCTCCTCACTTAATCAGCCCCAGCATTTT

d_gene: TRBD2
v_gene: TRBV2
abundance: -
j_gene: TRBJ2-7
CDR3aa: CASNLAGGLYEQYF
CDR3nt: TGTGCCAGCAATCTAGCGGGAGGGCTCTACGAGCAGTACTTC

d_gene: -
v_gene: TRBV27
abundance: -
j_gene: TRBJ2-7
CDR3aa: CASSFPGNYEQYF
CDR3nt: TGTGCCAGCAGTTTTCCCGGGAACTACGAGCAGTACTTC

d_gene: TRBD2
v_gene: TRBV7-2
abundance: -
j_gene: TRBJ2-7
CDR3aa: CASSRTSGSNEQYF
CDR3nt: TGTGCCAGCAGCCGGACTAGCGGGAGCAACGAGCAGTACTTC

d_gene: -
v_gene: TRBV27
abundance: -
j_gene: TRBJ1-6
CDR3aa: CASSFRGSNSPLHF
CDR3nt: TGTGCCAGCAGTTTCAGGGGATCGAATTCACCCCTCCACTTT

d_gene: -
v_gene: TRBV7-9
abundance: -
j_gene: TRBJ2-6
CDR3aa: CASSLAGVGANVLTF
CDR3nt: TGTGCCAGCAGCTTAGCAGGGGTCGGGGCCAACGTCCTGACTTTC

d_gene: -
v_gene: TRBV7-9
abundance: -
j_gene: TRBJ2-2
CDR3aa: CASSLGSYGGELFF
CDR3nt: TGTGCCAGCAGCTTAGGGTCCTATGGCGGGGAGCTGTTTTTT

d_gene: -
v_gene: TRBV5-1
abundance: -
j_gene: TRBJ1-3
CDR3aa: CASSEGPSSGNTIYF
CDR3nt: TGCGCCAGCAGCGAGGGCCCTAGCTCTGGAAACACCATATATTTT

d_gene: -
v_gene: TRBV30
abundance: -
j_gene: TRBJ2-2
CDR3aa: CAWSVWSTGELFF
CDR3nt: TGTGCCTGGAGTGTATGGAGCACCGGGGAGCTGTTTTTT

d_gene: TRBD1
v_gene: TRBV27
abundance: -
j_gene: TRBJ2-3
CDR3aa: CASSLQGTVVSTDTQYF
CDR3nt: TGTGCCAGCAGTCTCCAAGGGACAGTTGTTAGCACAGATACGCAGTATTTT

d_gene: -
v_gene: TRBV30
abundance: -
j_gene: TRBJ2-3
CDR3aa: CAWSATGWSTDTQYF
CDR3nt: TGTGCCTGGAGTGCCACAGGGTGGAGCACAGATACGCAGTATTTT

d_gene: -
v_gene: TRBV5-4
abundance: once
j_gene: TRBJ2-3
CDR3aa: CASRQEQGTDTQYF
CDR3nt: TGTGCCAGCAGACAAGAACAGGGAACAGATACGCAGTATTTT

d_gene: -
v_gene: TRBV7-9
abundance: -
j_gene: TRBJ1-5
CDR3aa: CASSLEGAVSQHF
CDR3nt: TGTGCCAGCAGCTTAGAAGGGGCTGTGTCCCAGCATTTT

d_gene: TRBD2
v_gene: TRBV9
abundance: once
j_gene: TRBJ2-5
CDR3aa: CASSVAQRGGQETQYF
CDR3nt: TGTGCCAGCAGCGTAGCTCAACGGGGGGGCCAAGAGACCCAGTACTTC

d_gene: TRBD1
v_gene: TRBV4-1
abundance: medium-sized
j_gene: TRBJ2-2
CDR3aa: CASSQATGAGELFF
CDR3nt: TGCGCCAGCAGCCAAGCGACAGGGGCCGGGGAGCTGTTTTTT

d_gene: TRBD1
v_gene: TRBV7-2
abundance: -
j_gene: TRBJ2-5
CDR3aa: CASSLRGPGGFSETQYF
CDR3nt: TGTGCCAGCAGCTTAAGAGGGCCAGGGGGCTTTTCGGAGACCCAGTACTTC

d_gene: -
v_gene: TRBV5-1
abundance: few
j_gene: TRBJ1-1
CDR3aa: CASSSLRSTEAFF
CDR3nt: TGCGCCAGCAGCTCGTTACGGTCCACTGAAGCTTTCTTT

d_gene: -
v_gene: TRBV11-2
abundance: -
j_gene: TRBJ2-3
CDR3aa: CASSTPSTDTQYF
CDR3nt: TGTGCCAGCAGCACTCCTAGCACAGATACGCAGTATTTT

d_gene: TRBD2
v_gene: TRBV6-1
abundance: -
j_gene: TRBJ2-1
CDR3aa: CASRGTSGNYEQFF
CDR3nt: TGTGCCAGCAGAGGGACTAGCGGGAACTATGAGCAGTTCTTC

d_gene: -
v_gene: TRBV9
abundance: -
j_gene: TRBJ1-5
CDR3aa: CASSVEGGALQPQHF
CDR3nt: TGTGCCAGCAGCGTAGAGGGGGGGGCGCTTCAGCCCCAGCATTTT

d_gene: -
v_gene: TRBV19
abundance: -
j_gene: TRBJ1-6
CDR3aa: CASSTGSHLHF
CDR3nt: TGTGCCAGTAGTACCGGGAGTCACCTCCACTTT

d_gene: -
v_gene: TRBV25-1
abundance: few
j_gene: TRBJ2-1
CDR3aa: CASSEFEGGPTEQFF
CDR3nt: TGTGCCAGCAGTGAATTTGAGGGGGGGCCTACTGAGCAGTTCTTC

d_gene: TRBD1
v_gene: TRBV19
abundance: -
j_gene: TRBJ2-6
CDR3aa: CASSPTGAGANVLTF
CDR3nt: TGTGCCAGTAGTCCGACAGGGGCTGGGGCCAACGTCCTGACTTTC

d_gene: -
v_gene: TRBV30
abundance: once
j_gene: TRBJ1-6
CDR3aa: CAWSDGSNSPLHF
CDR3nt: TGTGCCTGGAGTGACGGGTCCAATTCACCCCTCCACTTT

d_gene: -
v_gene: TRBV29-1
abundance: -
j_gene: TRBJ2-1
CDR3aa: CSTRINNEQFF
CDR3nt: TGCAGCACACGAATCAACAATGAGCAGTTCTTC

d_gene: TRBD1
v_gene: TRBV5-1
abundance: -
j_gene: TRBJ2-7
CDR3aa: CASSLPLTGGDEQYF
CDR3nt: TGCGCCAGCAGCTTGCCATTGACAGGGGGTGACGAGCAGTACTTC

d_gene: -
v_gene: TRBV6-5
abundance: -
j_gene: TRBJ1-3
CDR3aa: CASSLGVPGNTIYF
CDR3nt: TGTGCCAGCAGCCTCGGGGTACCTGGAAACACCATATATTTT

d_gene: TRBD1
v_gene: TRBV19
abundance: -
j_gene: TRBJ1-5
CDR3aa: CASTASEGRGYSNQPQHF
CDR3nt: TGTGCCAGTACGGCCTCCGAGGGCAGGGGGTATAGCAATCAGCCCCAGCATTTT

d_gene: TRBD2
v_gene: TRBV27
abundance: -
j_gene: TRBJ2-5
CDR3aa: CASQRASGRTSETQYF
CDR3nt: TGTGCAAGTCAAAGGGCTAGCGGGAGAACATCAGAGACCCAGTACTTC

d_gene: TRBD1
v_gene: TRBV25-1
abundance: -
j_gene: TRBJ2-1
CDR3aa: CASRDHSGTGGNEQFF
CDR3nt: TGTGCCAGCAGGGATCATTCCGGGACAGGGGGTAATGAGCAGTTCTTC

d_gene: -
v_gene: TRBV29-1
abundance: many
j_gene: TRBJ1-1
CDR3aa: CSVEDSTEAFF
CDR3nt: TGCAGCGTTGAGGACTCGACTGAAGCTTTCTTT

d_gene: -
v_gene: TRBV5-4
abundance: few
j_gene: TRBJ2-1
CDR3aa: CASSSPGLKNNEQFF
CDR3nt: TGTGCCAGCAGCAGTCCGGGACTTAAAAATAATGAGCAGTTCTTC